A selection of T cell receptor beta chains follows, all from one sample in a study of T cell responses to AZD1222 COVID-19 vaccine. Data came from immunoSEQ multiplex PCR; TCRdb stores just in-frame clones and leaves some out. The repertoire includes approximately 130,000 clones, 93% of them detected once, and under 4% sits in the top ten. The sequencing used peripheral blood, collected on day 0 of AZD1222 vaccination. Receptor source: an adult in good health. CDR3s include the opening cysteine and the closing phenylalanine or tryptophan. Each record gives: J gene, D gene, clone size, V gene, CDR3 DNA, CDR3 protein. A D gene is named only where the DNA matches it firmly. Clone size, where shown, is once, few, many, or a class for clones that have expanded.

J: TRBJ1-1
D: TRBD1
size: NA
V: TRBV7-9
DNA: TGTGCCAGCAGCCACCCGACAGGGCGAACTGAAGCTTTCTTT
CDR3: CASSHPTGRTEAFF

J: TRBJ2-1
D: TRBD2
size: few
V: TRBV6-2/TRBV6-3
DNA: TGTGCCAGCAGCAGCGGACTAGCGGGAGGGAATGAGCAGTTCTTC
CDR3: CASSSGLAGGNEQFF

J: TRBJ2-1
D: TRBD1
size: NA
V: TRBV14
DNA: TGTGCCAGCAGCCAGGGGGACAGGCCTGAGCAGTTCTTC
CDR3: CASSQGDRPEQFF

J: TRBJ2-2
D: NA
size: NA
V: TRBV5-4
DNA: TGTGCCAGCACCGGGGCCGGGGAGCTGTTTTTT
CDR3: CASTGAGELFF

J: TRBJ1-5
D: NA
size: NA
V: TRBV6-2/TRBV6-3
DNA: TGTGCCAGCAGTTACTCGGGAGGGGTTCGTCAGCCCCAGCATTTT
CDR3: CASSYSGGVRQPQHF

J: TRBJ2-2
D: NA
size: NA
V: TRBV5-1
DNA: TGCGCCAGCAGCCTACAGGGGAACACCGGGGAGCTGTTTTTT
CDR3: CASSLQGNTGELFF

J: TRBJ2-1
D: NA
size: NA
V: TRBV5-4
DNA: TGTGCCAGCAGCTCGAAGAACTCTCCGGCCGGCGATGAGCAGTTCTTC
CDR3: CASSSKNSPAGDEQFF

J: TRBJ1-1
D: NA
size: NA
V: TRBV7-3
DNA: TGTGCCAGCAGCTTAATATGGAATTTAGCTTTCTTT
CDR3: CASSLIWNLAFF

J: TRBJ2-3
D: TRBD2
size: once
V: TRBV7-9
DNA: TGTGCCAGCAGTCAAGGTAGCGGGTGGAGGGCCTTTACGCAGTATTTT
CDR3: CASSQGSGWRAFTQYF

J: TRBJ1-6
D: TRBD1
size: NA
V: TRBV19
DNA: TGTGCCAGTAAAACCGGGACAGGGGCAAGTTCACCCCTCCACTTT
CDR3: CASKTGTGASSPLHF

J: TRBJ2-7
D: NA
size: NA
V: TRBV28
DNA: TGTGCCAGCAGTTTTGGACGACCCTACGAGCAGTACTTC
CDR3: CASSFGRPYEQYF

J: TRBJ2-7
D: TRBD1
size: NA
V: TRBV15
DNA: TGTGCCACCAGGCACAGGGGCAGCGACGAGCAGTACTTC
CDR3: CATRHRGSDEQYF

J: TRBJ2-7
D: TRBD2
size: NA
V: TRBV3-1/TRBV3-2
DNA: TGTGCCAGCAGCCAAGAAAGCGGGAAGGACTTCGAGCAGTACTTC
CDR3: CASSQESGKDFEQYF

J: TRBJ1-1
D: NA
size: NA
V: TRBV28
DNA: TGTGCCAGCAGCCCCGGACAGCCGAACACTGAAGCTTTCTTT
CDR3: CASSPGQPNTEAFF

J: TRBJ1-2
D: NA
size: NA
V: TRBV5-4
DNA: TGTGCCAGCAGCTTGGCCTTACAGACAGATGGCTACACCTTC
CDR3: CASSLALQTDGYTF

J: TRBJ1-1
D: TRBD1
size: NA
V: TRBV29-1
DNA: TGCAGCGGTACAGGGGTTGGGATGAACACTGAAGCTTTCTTT
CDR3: CSGTGVGMNTEAFF

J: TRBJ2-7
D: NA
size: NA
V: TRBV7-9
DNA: TGTGCCAGCAGCTCCCCTACGAACTCCTACGAGCAGTACTTC
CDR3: CASSSPTNSYEQYF

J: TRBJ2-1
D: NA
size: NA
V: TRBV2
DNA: TGTGCCAGCAGCCCACTAACCTCAAAGCAGTTCTTC
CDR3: CASSPLTSKQFF

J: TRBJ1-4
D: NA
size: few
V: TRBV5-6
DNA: TGTGCCAGCAGCTTGGGGGCTTCGTTGTTCGGGTCGAGACTGTTTTTT
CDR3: CASSLGASLFGSRLFF

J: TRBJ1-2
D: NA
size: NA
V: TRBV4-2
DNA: TGTGCCAGCAGCCAAGAGGGGTATGGCTACACCTTC
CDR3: CASSQEGYGYTF

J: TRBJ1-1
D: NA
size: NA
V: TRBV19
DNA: TGTGCCAGTAGTGTTCAGGGCATGAACACTGAAGCTTTCTTT
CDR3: CASSVQGMNTEAFF

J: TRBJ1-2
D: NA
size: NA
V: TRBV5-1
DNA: TGCGCCAGCAGCTTGGGGACAACACCAGGCTATGGCTACACCTTC
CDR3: CASSLGTTPGYGYTF

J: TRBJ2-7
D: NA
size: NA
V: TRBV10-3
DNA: TGTGCCATCAGTGAGAGCAGAGCTTCCTACGAGCAGTACTTC
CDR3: CAISESRASYEQYF

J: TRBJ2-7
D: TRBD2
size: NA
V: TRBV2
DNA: TGTGCCAGCAGTGAGGATAGCGGGAGTAACTACTTC
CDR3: CASSEDSGSNYF

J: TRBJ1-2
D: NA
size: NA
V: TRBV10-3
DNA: TGTGCCATCAGTGATTACAATCGCCAAGCCAACTATGGCTACACCTTC
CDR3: CAISDYNRQANYGYTF

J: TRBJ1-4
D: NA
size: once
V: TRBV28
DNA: TGTGCCAGCAGCCCAAGTGGGGGGCTTAGAGAAAAACTGTTTTTT
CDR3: CASSPSGGLREKLFF

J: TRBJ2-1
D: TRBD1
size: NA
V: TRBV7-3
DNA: TGTGCCAGCAGCTTAAGGCGGACAGGGTCCCCCAATGAGCAGTTCTTC
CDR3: CASSLRRTGSPNEQFF

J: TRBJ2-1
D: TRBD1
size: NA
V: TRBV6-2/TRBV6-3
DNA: TGTGCCAGCAGTTACCCGAGAGCCGGGACAGGGAACTACAATGAGCAGTTCTTC
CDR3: CASSYPRAGTGNYNEQFF

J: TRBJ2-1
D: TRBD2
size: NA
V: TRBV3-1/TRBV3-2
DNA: TGTGCCAGCAGACCCGGGACTAGCGGGAACAATGAGCAGTTCTTC
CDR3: CASRPGTSGNNEQFF

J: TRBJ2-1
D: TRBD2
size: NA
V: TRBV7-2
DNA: TGTGCCAGCAGCGCGGGACTAGCGGTATACAATGAGCAGTTCTTC
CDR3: CASSAGLAVYNEQFF

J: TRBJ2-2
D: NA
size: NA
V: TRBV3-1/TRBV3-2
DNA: TGTGCCAGCAGCCAAGACCCCTTTTACGGGGAGCTGTTTTTT
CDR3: CASSQDPFYGELFF

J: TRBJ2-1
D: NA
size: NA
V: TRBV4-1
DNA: TGCGCCAGCAGCCAAGAAGGCCATAACTCCTACAATGAGCAGTTCTTC
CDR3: CASSQEGHNSYNEQFF

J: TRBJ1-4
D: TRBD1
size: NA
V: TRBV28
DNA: TGTGCCAGCAGTTCCCGACAGGGTGCTAATGAAAAACTGTTTTTT
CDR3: CASSSRQGANEKLFF

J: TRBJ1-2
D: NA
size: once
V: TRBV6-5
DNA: TGTGCCAGCACCAGAGACCTTAACTATGGCTACACCTTC
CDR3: CASTRDLNYGYTF

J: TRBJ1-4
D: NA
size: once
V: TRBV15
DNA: TGTGCCACCAGCAGAGATCCCGGACAAGGTGCAACTAATGAAAAACTGTTTTTT
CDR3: CATSRDPGQGATNEKLFF

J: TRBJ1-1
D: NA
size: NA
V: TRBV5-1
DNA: TGCGCCAGCAGCTTGGGTCCAGAAGCTTTCTTT
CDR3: CASSLGPEAFF

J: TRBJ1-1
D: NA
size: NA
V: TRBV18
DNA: TGTGCCAGCTCACCACCTGGGACAAAGAACACTGAAGCTTTCTTT
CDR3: CASSPPGTKNTEAFF

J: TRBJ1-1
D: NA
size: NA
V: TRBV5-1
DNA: TGCGCCAGCAGCTTGGGCGCGTTGAGGACTGAAGCTTTCTTT
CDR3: CASSLGALRTEAFF

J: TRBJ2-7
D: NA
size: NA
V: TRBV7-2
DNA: TGTGCCAGCACCCTCCTGCGGGGAAGCTACGAGCAGTACTTC
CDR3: CASTLLRGSYEQYF

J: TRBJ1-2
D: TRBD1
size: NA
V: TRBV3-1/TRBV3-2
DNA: TGTGCCAGCAGCCAAGATCTCGGCAACAGGGGTCGACATCTGGGCTACACCTTC
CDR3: CASSQDLGNRGRHLGYTF

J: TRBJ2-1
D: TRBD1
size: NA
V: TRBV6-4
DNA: TGTGCCAGCAGTGACTCTAGGACAGGGGGCAATGAGCAGTTCTTC
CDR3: CASSDSRTGGNEQFF

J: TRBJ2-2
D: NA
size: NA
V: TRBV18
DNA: TGTGCCAGCTCACCACCTCCTTGGGGCACCGGGGAGCTGTTTTTT
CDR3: CASSPPPWGTGELFF

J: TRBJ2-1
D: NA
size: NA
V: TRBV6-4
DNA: TGTGCCAGCAGTAAGAGGGCAGGGGACTACAATGAGCAGTTCTTC
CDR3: CASSKRAGDYNEQFF

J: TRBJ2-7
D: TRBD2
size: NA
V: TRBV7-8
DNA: TGTGCCAGCAGGTCCCTGCGGGAGAACTACGAGCAGTACTTC
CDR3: CASRSLRENYEQYF

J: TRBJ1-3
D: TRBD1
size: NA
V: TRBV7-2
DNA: TGTGCCAGCAGCTTAGGCGACAGGGCAATAGCAGGAAACACCATATATTTT
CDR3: CASSLGDRAIAGNTIYF

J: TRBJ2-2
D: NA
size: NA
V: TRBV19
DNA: TGTGCCAGTAGTGACTGGGGGGACGGCACCGGGGAGCTGTTTTTT
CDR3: CASSDWGDGTGELFF

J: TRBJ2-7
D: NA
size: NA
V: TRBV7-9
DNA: TGTGCCAGCAGCTTAGCGACACACAGTACCGACTCCTACGAGCAGTACTTC
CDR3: CASSLATHSTDSYEQYF

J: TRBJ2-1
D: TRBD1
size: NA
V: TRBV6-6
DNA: TGTGCCAGCCAGGAGACAGGGGTCGGTGAGCAGTTCTTC
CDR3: CASQETGVGEQFF

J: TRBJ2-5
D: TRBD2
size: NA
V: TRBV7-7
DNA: TGTGCTAGCAGCTTGACCGGGAGGGGAGAGACCCAGTACTTC
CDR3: CASSLTGRGETQYF

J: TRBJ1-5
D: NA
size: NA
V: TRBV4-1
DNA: TGCGCCAGCAGCCAAGTTAGAGGGAAGAATCAGCCCCAGCATTTT
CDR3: CASSQVRGKNQPQHF

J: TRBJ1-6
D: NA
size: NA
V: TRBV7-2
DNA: TGTGCCAGCAGCCTACAAGCCTGGACATCTCGGTCACCCCTCCACTTT
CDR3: CASSLQAWTSRSPLHF

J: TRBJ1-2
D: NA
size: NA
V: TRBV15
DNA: TGTGCCACCAGCAGAGATCTAATAGGGAGCCTTATGGTTGGCTACACCTTC
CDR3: CATSRDLIGSLMVGYTF

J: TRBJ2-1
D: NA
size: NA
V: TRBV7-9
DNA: TGTGCCAGCAGCTTAGCGCTACGTCGATACAATGAGCAGTTCTTC
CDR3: CASSLALRRYNEQFF

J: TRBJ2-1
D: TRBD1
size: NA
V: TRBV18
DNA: TGTGCCAGCTCACCCACAGGGGCCGGGTACAATGAGCAGTTCTTC
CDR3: CASSPTGAGYNEQFF

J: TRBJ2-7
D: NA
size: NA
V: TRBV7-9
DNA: TGTGCCAGCAGCCATGTCACCTACGAGCAGTACTTC
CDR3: CASSHVTYEQYF

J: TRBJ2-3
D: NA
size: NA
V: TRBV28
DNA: TGTGCCAGCAGCCCACTGGGTCGCACAGATACGCAGTATTTT
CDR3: CASSPLGRTDTQYF

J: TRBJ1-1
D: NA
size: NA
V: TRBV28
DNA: TGTGCCAGCTTCTGGGGGACTTCGAACACTGAAGCTTTCTTT
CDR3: CASFWGTSNTEAFF

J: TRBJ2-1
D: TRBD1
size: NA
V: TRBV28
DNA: TGTGCCAGCAGTTTGAGACAGGGTAACAATGAGCAGTTCTTC
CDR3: CASSLRQGNNEQFF

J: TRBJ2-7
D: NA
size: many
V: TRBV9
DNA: TGTGCCAGCAGCAGGATTCAGGGGGCAGCGGGGGAGCAGTACTTC
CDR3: CASSRIQGAAGEQYF